One and the same sample provided the 27 T cell receptor beta chains below, sequenced in a study of blood T cell repertoires in COVID-19. The table came from immunoSEQ multiplex PCR; TCRdb's copy has only in-frame clones and leaves some out. Of approximately 140,000 clones listed, about 87% are singletons. Sequencing was done on a sample of PBMCs or T cells enriched from blood (not recorded which). These receptors all stem from a man in his fifties or sixties in a cohort exposed to, infected with or recovered from COVID-19 (not recorded which).

CDR3 nucleotides: TGTGCCAGCAGCCCCTCCGGGACTGGATACAATGAGCAGTTCTTC. This sequence encodes CASSPSGTGYNEQFF. This chain joins TRBV7-7 and TRBJ2-1; maybe TRBD2 (6 bases). Trimming stripped 5 bases from V and 4 bases from J, with 15 bases between. The CDR3 runs 15 residues. The V gene's germline CDR1 is SSHAT and CDR2 FNYEAQ (reference sequence). Full variable domain (missing parts from reference TRBV7-7 and TRBJ2-1): GAGVSQSPRYKVTKRGQDVTLRCDPISSHATLYWYQQALGQGPEFLTYFNYEAQPDKSGLPSDRFSAERPEGSISTLTIQRTEQRDSAMYRCASSPSGTGYNEQFFGPGTRLTVL.

The V and J genes are TRBV28 and TRBJ2-5; D not certain. Trimming cost V 4 bases and J 2 bases, with 8 bases left between them. Germline V gives CDR1 MDHEN, CDR2 SYDVKM. This CDR3 is built from 13 residues. Written as DNA, the CDR3 is TGTGCCAGCAGTTGGGCAGAACAAGAGACCCAGTACTTC. This sequence encodes CASSWAEQETQYF.

This sequence joins TRBV28 and TRBJ1-2; the D is unclear. V lost 2 bases and J 3 bases, leaving 10 bases between the germline ends. The CDR3 contains 14 residues. CDR1 is MDHEN and CDR2 is SYDVKM in the germline V gene. Here the CDR3 reads CASSLSLGDYGYTF. CDR3 coding DNA: TGTGCCAGCAGTTTAAGTCTCGGGGACTATGGCTACACCTTC.

The rearrangement joins TRBV6-5 to TRBJ2-7; a possible D gene is TRBD2 (6 bases). This CDR3 comprises 14 residues. Trimming stripped 0 bases from V and 3 bases from J, with 9 bases between. CDR1 is MNHEY and CDR2 is SVGAGI in the germline V gene. The CDR3: CASSYSRGGYEQYF. In DNA form, the CDR3 reads TGTGCCAGCAGTTACTCGAGGGGAGGCTACGAGCAGTACTTC.

The chain combines TRBV19 with TRBJ1-3; TRBD1 agrees at 12 bases. The CDR3 contains 13 residues. Germline CDR1 and CDR2: LNHDA and SQIVND (reference sequence). V lost 8 bases, J lost 6 bases, and 2 bases stayed unmatched. The CDR3 DNA sequence: TGTGCCAGTGGGGACAGGGGGCTAAACACCATATATTTT. Its translation is CASGDRGLNTIYF.

The chain uses TRBV7-2 and TRBJ1-1; D is unclear. The V end was cut by 1 base, the J end by 6 bases, with 24 bases between. Germline values: CDR1 SGHTA, CDR2 FQGNSA. The CDR3 is made up of 18 amino acids. CDR3 residues: CASSLDPRRFGPGAEAFF. CDR3 in DNA: TGTGCCAGCAGCTTAGACCCCCGCCGGTTCGGTCCTGGTGCTGAAGCTTTCTTT.

For the CDR3, the DNA is TGTGCCAGCAGCGTAGGAGTGACTAATGAAAAACTGTTTTTT. This codes for CASSVGVTNEKLFF. The genes are TRBV7-8 and TRBJ1-4; D call uncertain. The CDR3 has 14 residues. Germline CDR1 and CDR2: SGHVS and FQNEAQ. Trimming cost V 5 bases and J 2 bases, with 9 bases left between them.

V and J are TRBV19 and TRBJ2-1; D unresolved. This CDR3 region has 14 residues. Trimming left V 1 base short and J 8 bases short, with 12 bases between. Germline V gene lookup returns CDR1 LNHDA and CDR2 SQIVND (reference sequence). CDR3 nucleotides: TGTGCCAGTAGTATAGTTGGCAACAGAGATGAGCAGTTCTTC. Translating gives CASSIVGNRDEQFF.

The chain combines TRBV7-9 with TRBJ1-5, with 10 bases identical to TRBD1. J gave up 7 bases and V 5 bases, and 2 bases lay outside the gene matches. The CDR3 has 13 amino acids. Germline CDR1 SEHNR, CDR2 FQNEAQ (reference sequence). For the CDR3, the DNA is TGTGCCAGCAGCGGGACAGGGGTCCAGCCCCAGCATTTT. This codes for CASSGTGVQPQHF.

Remarks on this clone: This CDR3 is also generated by other DNA sequences in the sample. This chain links TRBV30 with TRBJ1-1; tentative D call: TRBD1 (5 bases). CDR1 and CDR2 (germline): GTSNPN, SVGIG (reference sequence). This CDR3 comprises 12 residues. The V end lost 0 bases, the J end lost 5 bases, and 7 bases lay between the germline ends. The CDR3 nucleotides are TGTGCCTGGAGTGTCGGGGGGACTGAAGCTTTCTTT. This encodes CAWSVGGTEAFF. Using reference TRBV30 and TRBJ1-1 for the parts outside the CDR3, the full variable domain is SQTIHQWPATLVQPVGSPLSLECTVEGTSNPNLYWYRQAAGRGLQLLFYSVGIGQISSEVPQNLSASRPQDRQFILSSKKLLLSDSGFYLCAWSVGGTEAFFGQGTRLTVV.

The genes are TRBV7-9 and TRBJ1-3; 7 bases are a match to TRBD1. Trimming took 4 bases from V and 2 from J; bases not matched to a gene: 11. CDR1 and CDR2 (germline): SEHNR, FQNEAQ (reference sequence). The CDR3 has 17 residues. CDR3 nucleotides: TGTGCCAGCAGCTGGGACAGTTCATTCTTGCCTGGAAACACCATATATTTT. Encoded protein: CASSWDSSFLPGNTIYF. The full variable domain, completed using reference TRBV7-9 and TRBJ1-3, is DTGVSQNPRHKITKRGQNVTFRCDPISEHNRLYWYRQTLGQGPEFLTYFQNEAQLEKSRLLSDRFSAERPKGSFSTLEIQRTEQGDSAMYLCASSWDSSFLPGNTIYFGEGSWLTVV.

The chain recombines TRBV18 with TRBJ2-1; D is perhaps TRBD1 (7 bases). The germline gives CDR1 KGHSH, CDR2 LQKENI. V gave up 8 bases and J gave up 6 bases, with 20 bases separating them. The CDR3 extends over 15 amino acids. CDR3 sequence: CASENWRDRGNEQFF. CDR3 in DNA: TGTGCCAGCGAGAATTGGCGGGACAGAGGCAATGAGCAGTTCTTC. Full variable domain (rest looked up from reference TRBV18 and TRBJ2-1): NAGVMQNPRHLVRRRGQEARLRCSPMKGHSHVYWYRQLPEEGLKFMVYLQKENIIDESGMPKERFSAEFPKEGPSILRIQQVVRGDSAAYFCASENWRDRGNEQFFGPGTRLTVL.

The rearrangement joins TRBV4-2 to TRBJ2-1, with D perhaps matching TRBD1 (5 bases). The germline V gene encodes CDR1 LGHNA and CDR2 YNFKEQ. V lost 0 bases, J lost 5 bases, and 8 bases lay in between. This CDR3 has 14 amino acids. As DNA, the CDR3 is TGTGCCAGCAGCCAAGATAGGACAAACAATGAGCAGTTCTTC. It translates to CASSQDRTNNEQFF.

The chain is built from TRBV27 and TRBJ1-6, with unresolved D. Germline CDR1 reads MNHEY; CDR2 reads SMNVEV (reference sequence). CDR3 length: 15 residues. Trimming left V 1 base short and J 6 bases short, with 10 bases between. The CDR3 loop reads CASSLYRRSNSPLHF. For the CDR3, the DNA is TGTGCCAGCAGTTTATATAGGAGATCTAATTCACCCCTCCACTTT.

The CDR3 DNA follows: TGCAGTGCTAGTCCCGGGTCCCAAAGCAATCAGCCCCAGCATTTT. The encoded protein is CSASPGSQSNQPQHF. This chain uses TRBV20-1 with TRBJ1-5; D not certain. Germline CDR1 DFQATT, CDR2 SNEGSKA (reference sequence). Trimming left V 3 bases short and J 1 base short, with 13 bases between. The CDR3 extends over 15 amino acids.

The chain joins TRBV6-5 to TRBJ1-1; D unresolved. The CDR3 is made up of 14 amino acids. V was shortened by 8 bases and J by 3 bases, with 16 bases between the two germline ends. Germline CDR1 reads MNHEY; CDR2 reads SVGAGI. The CDR3 spells CASLTRHRDTEAFF. CDR3 bases: TGTGCCAGCCTGACCCGCCACCGGGACACTGAAGCTTTCTTT.

The chain links TRBV30 to TRBJ1-3, with a weak D call TRBD1 (6 bases). Germline V gives CDR1 GTSNPN, CDR2 SVGIG (reference sequence). This CDR3 region has 13 residues. The V end lost 6 bases, the J end lost 4 bases, and 13 bases lay between the germline ends. The CDR3 reads CACQGQAGNTIYF. The CDR3 nucleotides are TGTGCCTGCCAGGGACAAGCGGGAAACACCATATATTTT.

The genes are TRBV19 and TRBJ1-3, with TRBD1 matching 7 bases. This CDR3 spans 15 amino acids. J was trimmed by 0 bases and V by 5 bases; bases with no gene match: 4. Germline CDR1 is LNHDA and CDR2 is SQIVND (reference sequence). The CDR3 sequence is CASSVGQISGNTIYF. The CDR3 region has the DNA TGTGCCAGTAGTGTGGGACAGATCTCTGGAAACACCATATATTTT.

This clone was detected a few times. The chain couples TRBV6-1 to TRBJ2-1; 7 nucleotides line up with TRBD1. J lost 6 bases, V lost 2 bases, and 7 bases had no gene match. CDR1 and CDR2 from the germline V gene are MNHNS and SASEGT. The CDR3 sequence is 15 residues long. CDR3 sequence: CASSEQGVGRNEQFF. In DNA, the CDR3 is TGTGCCAGCAGTGAACAGGGGGTCGGACGCAATGAGCAGTTCTTC.

The V call is TRBV18, the J call TRBJ2-7, with D maybe TRBD2 (6 bases). Germline-derived CDR1 and CDR2 are KGHSH and LQKENI. Trimming removed 3 bases at V and 0 bases at J, with 12 bases between. The CDR3 contains 15 residues. In DNA, the CDR3 is TGTGCCAGCTCACCCAGGGTCGGGAGCTCCTACGAGCAGTACTTC. This encodes CASSPRVGSSYEQYF.

There are a few counts of this clone. The chain uses TRBV13 and TRBJ1-1; the D gene is possibly TRBD1 (6 bases). Trimming shortened V by 5 bases and J by 1 base, and 14 bases separated the two germline ends. Germline loops: CDR1 PRHDT, CDR2 FYEKMQ (reference sequence). CDR3 length: 15 residues. CDR3 sequence: CASSQATGWNTEAFF. In DNA form, the CDR3 reads TGTGCCAGCAGCCAAGCGACAGGTTGGAACACTGAAGCTTTCTTT.

The V gene is TRBV27, the J gene TRBJ1-1, with a weak D call TRBD1 (5 bases). The germline gives CDR1 MNHEY, CDR2 SMNVEV (reference sequence). Trimming removed 3 bases at V and 8 bases at J, with 16 bases between. This CDR3 has 14 residues. CDR3 coding DNA: TGTGCCAGCAGTTTTGGGGGGGTCCTTCTAGAAGCTTTCTTT. Translating it yields CASSFGGVLLEAFF.

This clone was observed once. The gene calls are TRBV9 and TRBJ2-1; D is undetermined. In germline, CDR1 is SGDLS, CDR2 YYNGEE. V lost 0 bases and J 8 bases, leaving 3 bases between the germline ends. The CDR3 spans 11 residues. The CDR3 DNA reads TGTGCCAGCAGCGTAGCAGATGAGCAGTTCTTC. Its translation is CASSVADEQFF.

The rearrangement uses TRBV13 and TRBJ1-1; D remains ambiguous. This CDR3 contains 15 residues. V lost 3 bases and J lost 3, with 14 bases in between. CDR1 and CDR2 from the germline V gene are PRHDT and FYEKMQ (reference sequence). The DNA for the CDR3 is TGTGCCAGCAGCTTTTTCCCCCCGGTGGACACTGAAGCTTTCTTT. Translation: CASSFFPPVDTEAFF. Full variable domain (remainder filled in from reference TRBV13 and TRBJ1-1): AAGVIQSPRHLIKEKRETATLKCYPIPRHDTVYWYQQGPGQDPQFLISFYEKMQSDKGSIPDRFSAQQFSDYHSELNMSSLELGDSALYFCASSFFPPVDTEAFFGQGTRLTVV.

This sequence joins TRBV28 and TRBJ2-7; 11 bases line up with TRBD1. Germline CDR1 reads MDHEN; CDR2 reads SYDVKM. The J segment lost 5 bases and the V segment lost 8 bases, leaving 5 bases of the junction unmatched. CDR3 length: 13 residues. Here the CDR3 reads CASAGGQGDEQYF. The CDR3 DNA is TGTGCCAGCGCAGGGGGACAGGGGGACGAGCAGTACTTC.

This chain links TRBV28 with TRBJ2-7; 7 bases align to TRBD1. Looked up from germline, CDR1 is MDHEN and CDR2 is SYDVKM. CDR3 size: 13 residues. V was clipped by 4 bases and J by 7 bases; unmatched bases: 7. The DNA of the CDR3 is TGTGCCAGCAGTTGGGACAGCCTAGGGGAGCAGTACTTC. Translation gives CASSWDSLGEQYF. The full variable domain, rest sourced from reference TRBV28 and TRBJ2-7, is DVKVTQSSRYLVKRTGEKVFLECVQDMDHENMFWYRQDPGLGLRLIYFSYDVKMKEKGDIPEGYSVSREKKERFSLILESASTNQTSMYLCASSWDSLGEQYFGPGTRLTVT.

J is TRBJ1-1 and V is TRBV19; a weak D match, TRBD1 (6 bases). V was shortened by 3 bases and J by 2 bases, with 13 bases between the two germline ends. Per germline, CDR1 LNHDA and CDR2 SQIVND (reference sequence). This CDR3 comprises 15 residues. This CDR3 reads CASSMGAFFNTEAFF. CDR3 nucleotide sequence: TGTGCCAGTAGTATGGGGGCGTTTTTTAACACTGAAGCTTTCTTT.